This record concerns one T cell receptor beta chain sequence. This record belongs to a study of cytomegalovirus exposure and HLA in healthy donors. Trimming removed 6 bases at V and 7 bases at J, with 9 bases between. Per the germline V gene, CDR1 is KGHSH and CDR2 is LQKENI. The CDR3 covers 12 residues. The PCR made use of 60 Vbeta and 13 Jbeta primers. The table came from immunoSEQ multiplex PCR; TCRdb's copy has only in-frame clones and leaves some out. The sample holds 50,000 or so clones, 55% to 85% seen once. Source material: PBMCs. This sequence originates from a woman in her forties or fifties in good health and CMV-seronegative. This chain uses TRBV18 with TRBJ1-4; no clear D gene. The chain's CDR3 is CASSAAGEKLFF. For the CDR3, the DNA is TGTGCCAGCTCTGCAGCAGGTGAAAAACTGTTTTTT.